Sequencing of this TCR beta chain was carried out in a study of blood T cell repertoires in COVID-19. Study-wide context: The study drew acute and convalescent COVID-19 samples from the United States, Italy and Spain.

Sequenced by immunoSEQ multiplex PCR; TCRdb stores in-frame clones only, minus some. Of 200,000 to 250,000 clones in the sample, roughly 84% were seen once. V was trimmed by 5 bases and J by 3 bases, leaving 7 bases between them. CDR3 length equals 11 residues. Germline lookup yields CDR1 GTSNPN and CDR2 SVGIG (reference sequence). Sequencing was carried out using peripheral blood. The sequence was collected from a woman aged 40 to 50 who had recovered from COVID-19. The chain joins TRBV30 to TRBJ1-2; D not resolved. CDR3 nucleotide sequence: TGTGCCTGGTTCGGGGACTATGGCTACACCTTC. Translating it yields CAWFGDYGYTF.